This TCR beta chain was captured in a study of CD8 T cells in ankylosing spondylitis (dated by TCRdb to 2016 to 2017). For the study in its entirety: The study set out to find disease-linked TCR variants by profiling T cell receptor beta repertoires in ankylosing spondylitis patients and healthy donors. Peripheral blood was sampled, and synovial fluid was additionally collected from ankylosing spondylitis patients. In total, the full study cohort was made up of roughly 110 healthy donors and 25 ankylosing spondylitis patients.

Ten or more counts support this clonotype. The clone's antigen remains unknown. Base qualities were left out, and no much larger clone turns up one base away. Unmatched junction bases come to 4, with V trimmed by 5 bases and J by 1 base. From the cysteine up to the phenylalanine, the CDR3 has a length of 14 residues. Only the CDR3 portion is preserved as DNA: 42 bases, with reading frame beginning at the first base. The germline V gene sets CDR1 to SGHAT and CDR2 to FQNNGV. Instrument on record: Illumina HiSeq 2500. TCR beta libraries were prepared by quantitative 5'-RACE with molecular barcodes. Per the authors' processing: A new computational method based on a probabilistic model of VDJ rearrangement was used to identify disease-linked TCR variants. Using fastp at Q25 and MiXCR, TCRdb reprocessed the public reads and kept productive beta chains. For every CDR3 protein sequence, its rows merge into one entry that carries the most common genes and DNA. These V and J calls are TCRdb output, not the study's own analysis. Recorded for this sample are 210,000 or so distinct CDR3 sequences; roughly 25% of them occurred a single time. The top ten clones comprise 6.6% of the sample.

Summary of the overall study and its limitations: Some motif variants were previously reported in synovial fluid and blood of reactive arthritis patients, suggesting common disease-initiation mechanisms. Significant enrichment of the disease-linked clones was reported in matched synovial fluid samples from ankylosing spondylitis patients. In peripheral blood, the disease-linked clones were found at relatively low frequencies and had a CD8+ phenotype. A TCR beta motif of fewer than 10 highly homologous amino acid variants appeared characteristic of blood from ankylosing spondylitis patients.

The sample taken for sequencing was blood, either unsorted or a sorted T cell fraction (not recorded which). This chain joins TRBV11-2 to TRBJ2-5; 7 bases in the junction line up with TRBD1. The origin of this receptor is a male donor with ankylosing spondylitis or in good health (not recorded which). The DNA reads TGTGCCAGCAGCCAGGGACAGCTCCAAGAGACCCAGTACTTC. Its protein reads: CASSQGQLQETQYF.